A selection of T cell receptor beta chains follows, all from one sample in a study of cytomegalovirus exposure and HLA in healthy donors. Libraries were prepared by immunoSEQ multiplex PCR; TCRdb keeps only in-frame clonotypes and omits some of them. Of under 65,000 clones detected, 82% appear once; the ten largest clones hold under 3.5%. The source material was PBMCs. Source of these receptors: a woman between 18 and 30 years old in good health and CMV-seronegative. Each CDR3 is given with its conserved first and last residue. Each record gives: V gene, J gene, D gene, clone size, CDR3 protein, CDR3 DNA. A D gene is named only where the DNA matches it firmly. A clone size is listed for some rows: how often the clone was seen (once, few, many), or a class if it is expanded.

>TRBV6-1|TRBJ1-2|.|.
CASIPSVGAGYGYTF
TGTGCCAGCATCCCAAGCGTGGGGGCCGGGTATGGCTACACCTTC
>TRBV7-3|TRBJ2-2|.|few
CASSPGLATGELFF
TGTGCCAGCAGCCCCGGGTTAGCAACCGGGGAGCTGTTTTTT
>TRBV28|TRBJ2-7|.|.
CASTHRGGYYEQYF
TGTGCCAGCACCCACCGTGGAGGCTACTACGAGCAGTACTTC
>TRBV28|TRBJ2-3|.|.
CASLQGSTDTQYF
TGTGCCAGCCTTCAGGGGAGCACAGATACGCAGTATTTT
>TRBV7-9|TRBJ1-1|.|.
CASSSGGGLSMNTEAFF
TGTGCCAGCAGCTCGGGGGGGGGCCTTTCTATGAACACTGAAGCTTTCTTT
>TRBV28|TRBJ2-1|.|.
CASSSDGGIFHEQFF
TGTGCCAGCAGCTCTGATGGGGGCATTTTCCATGAGCAGTTCTTC
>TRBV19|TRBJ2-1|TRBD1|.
CASRGGKSSYNEQFF
TGTGCCAGTAGAGGGGGCAAGAGCTCCTACAATGAGCAGTTCTTC
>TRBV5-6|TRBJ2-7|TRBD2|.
CASSLGSGPSYEQYF
TGTGCCAGCAGCTTGGGTAGCGGGCCATCCTACGAGCAGTACTTC
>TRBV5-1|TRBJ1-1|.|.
CASRGGLAGLNTEAFF
TGCGCCAGCAGGGGGGGTCTAGCGGGGTTGAACACTGAAGCTTTCTTT
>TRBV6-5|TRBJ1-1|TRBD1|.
CASRFRQGEAFF
TGTGCCAGCAGGTTCCGACAGGGTGAAGCTTTCTTT
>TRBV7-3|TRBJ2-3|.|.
CANSPPTDTQYF
TGTGCCAACAGCCCCCCAACAGATACGCAGTATTTT
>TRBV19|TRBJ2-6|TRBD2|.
CASSGLAGAGANVLTF
TGTGCCAGTAGTGGACTAGCGGGAGCCGGGGCCAACGTCCTGACTTTC
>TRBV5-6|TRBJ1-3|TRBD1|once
CANGDRGRCEAGNTIYF
TGTGCCAACGGAGACAGGGGGCGCTGTGAGGCGGGAAACACCATATATTTT
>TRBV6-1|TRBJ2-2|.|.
CASSGGWGSVTGELFF
TGTGCCAGCAGTGGCGGGTGGGGTTCGGTCACCGGGGAGCTGTTTTTT
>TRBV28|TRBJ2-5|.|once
CASSLNIVETQYF
TGTGCCAGCAGTTTAAATATTGTGGAGACCCAGTACTTC
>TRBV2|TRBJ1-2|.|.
CASSLQGDGGYTF
TGTGCCAGCAGTTTACAGGGAGATGGTGGCTACACCTTC